This T cell receptor (beta chain) stems from a study of T cell changes during pregnancy in multiple sclerosis. The data were produced by immunoSEQ multiplex PCR, yet TCRdb's version contains in-frame clones alone and is incomplete. In the table there are around 40,000 clones, roughly nine tenths of which are singletons. Trimming cost V 2 bases and J 2 bases, with 5 bases left between them. Per the germline V gene, CDR1 is SGDLS and CDR2 is YYNGEE. The CDR3 loop spans 13 amino acids. This chain links TRBV9 with TRBJ2-1; no reliable D call. The sample in question was CD4+ T cells from peripheral blood mononuclear cells, obtained in the third trimester of pregnancy. This clonotype was obtained from a female donor with multiple sclerosis, enrolled in a pregnancy study. CDR3 region: CASSVETYNEQFF. The CDR3 bases are TGTGCCAGCAGCGTGGAGACCTACAATGAGCAGTTCTTC.